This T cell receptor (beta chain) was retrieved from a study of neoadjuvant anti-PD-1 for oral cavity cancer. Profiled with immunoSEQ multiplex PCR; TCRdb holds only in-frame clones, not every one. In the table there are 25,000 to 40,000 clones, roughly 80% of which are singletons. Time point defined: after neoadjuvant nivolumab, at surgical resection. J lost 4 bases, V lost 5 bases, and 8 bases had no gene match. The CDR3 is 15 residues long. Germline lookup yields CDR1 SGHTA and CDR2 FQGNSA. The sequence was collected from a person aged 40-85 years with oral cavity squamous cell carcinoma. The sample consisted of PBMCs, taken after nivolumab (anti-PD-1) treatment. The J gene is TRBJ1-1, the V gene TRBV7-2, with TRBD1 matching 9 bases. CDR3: CASSPNRGLGTEAFF. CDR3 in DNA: TGTGCCAGCAGCCCAAACAGGGGGCTGGGCACTGAAGCTTTCTTT.